One and the same sample provided the 2 T cell receptor beta chains below, sequenced in a study of blood T cells in healthy people across ages. PCR was performed a second time for roughly 7 to 12 cycles using a sample-barcoded 5' primer and a J-beta primer mix. MiXCR was run by TCRdb on the 5' RACE reads, yielding one entry per CDR3 protein. The table shows 650,000 or so distinct CDR3 sequences, with under 65% occurring only once. Sample: blood. The receptors shown here come from a woman of 80 years or more in good health.

CDR3 residues: CASSVRAFGTGELFF. CDR3 nucleotide sequence: TGTGCCAGCAGCGTTAGGGCATTTGGTACCGGGGAGCTGTTTTTT. The chain joins TRBV9 to TRBJ2-2; no firm D call. The germline V and J ends were trimmed by 2 bases and 5 bases, with 13 bases remaining between them. The CDR3 length is 15 residues. Per the germline V gene, CDR1 is SGDLS and CDR2 is YYNGEE.

This clonotype was observed once. A much larger clone lies one base from this, so it may be a read error. The J gene is TRBJ2-5, the V gene TRBV30, with D uncertain. The end of the DNA fits TRBJ2-7 better, so the J call may be wrong. The CDR3 covers 10 residues. CDR1 and CDR2 (germline): GTSNPN, SVGIG (reference sequence). CDR3 loop: CAWGIYEQYF. The CDR3 region has the DNA TGTGCCTGGGGTATCTACGAGCAGTACTTC.